This entry features one T cell receptor (beta chain) sequence. The sample originates from a study of human T cells and chemical hapten exposure. As to time point: pre-sensitization, week 0. The treatment: therapeutic diphenylcyclopropenone sensitization with weekly scalp DPC. CDR1 and CDR2 (germline): MNHNY, SVGAGI (reference sequence). The CDR3 has 15 amino acids. V lost 1 base to trimming and J lost 5 bases; unmatched junction nucleotides: 8. TCRdb independently ran MiXCR on the RACE reads; one entry per CDR3 protein. The sample contains around 120,000 distinct CDR3 sequences, approximately 13% of which appear only once.

The rearrangement joins TRBV6-6 to TRBJ2-7; 7 nucleotides line up with TRBD2. The receptor's source is a young woman with alopecia areata. Some clones in this sample may be carry-over from other donors' samples. Here the sequenced sample was whole blood, taken in connection with sensitization to the hapten diphenylcyclopropenone (DPC). The CDR3 sequence: CASSYWGGGADEQYF. CDR3 bases: TGTGCCAGCAGTTACTGGGGGGGAGGGGCCGACGAGCAGTACTTC.